This passage covers 3 T cell receptor beta chains from one sample sequenced in a study of T-cell memory formation after mild COVID-19. TCRdb processed the 5' RACE reads anew with MiXCR; each CDR3 protein has one entry. The sample lists around 310,000 distinct CDR3 sequences, around a fifth occurring once. Sequencing was carried out using PBMCs or a T cell subset sorted from them (not recorded which). The receptors shown here come from a young man who had mild COVID-19 (a few samples of this study predate the infection). Cell type and time point are not known.

This clonotype was counted only a few times. This chain uses TRBV6-2 or TRBV6-3 with TRBJ1-2; perhaps TRBD1 as D (5 bases). The CDR3 consists of 14 residues. V was cut by 7 bases and J by 5 bases, with 17 bases left in between. Germline CDR1 is MNHEY and CDR2 is SVGEGT. As DNA, the CDR3 is TGTGCCAGCACCCTATGGGGACCGAGATATGGCTACACCTTC. This translates into CASTLWGPRYGYTF.

This chain uses TRBV20-1 with TRBJ2-3, with 9 bases aligning to TRBD1. Germline V CDR1 and CDR2: DFQATT, SNEGSKA (reference sequence). The V gene end was trimmed by 2 bases and the J gene end by 1 base; junction bases not matched to a gene: 10. This CDR3 has 17 amino acids. The CDR3 region is CSARRLNRGPGTDTQYF. In DNA form, the CDR3 reads TGCAGTGCTAGACGACTAAACAGGGGGCCCGGCACAGATACGCAGTATTTT.

The chain joins TRBV27 to TRBJ2-5; D is ambiguous. This CDR3 is 14 amino acids long. V lost 4 bases to trimming and J lost 1 base, with 10 bases between them. CDR1 and CDR2 (germline): MNHEY, SMNVEV (reference sequence). The CDR3 nucleotides are TGTGCCAGCAGTTCATCGGTTAGCCAAGAGACCCAGTACTTC. Translation: CASSSSVSQETQYF.